This TCR beta chain was recovered during a study of PD-1 and CTLA-4 blockade in melanoma. Deletions cut 4 bases from V and 1 base from J, with 10 bases between. Germline V gene sequence: CDR1 MGHRA, CDR2 YSYEKL. The CDR3 has 14 residues. Generated by immunoSEQ multiplex PCR, the TCRdb table keeps only in-frame clones and is missing some. The repertoire holds fewer than 35,000 clones, with roughly nine tenths as singletons. The specimen was CD8+ T cells from peripheral blood, collected from a patient given anti-PD-1 treatment. This TCR was recovered from a human donor with melanoma. The chain joins TRBV4-1 to TRBJ1-1; D is uncertain. In DNA, the CDR3 is TGCGCCAGCAGCCCAGTCGGTAGGAACACTGAAGCTTTCTTT. It codes for CASSPVGRNTEAFF.